These T cell receptor beta chains were read from a single sample in a study of beta chain features in type 1 diabetes. Clones were read by immunoSEQ multiplex PCR, and TCRdb kept only the in-frame ones, dropping some. The sample shows roughly 140,000 clones, about 7.1% of them seen only once. Source material: central memory CD4+ T cells from blood. These receptors originate from a woman aged 30 to 39 in good health. Each CDR3 is given with its conserved first and last residue. Clone size is not always given. Where it is, it says once, few, many or a class for expanded clones.

J,V,size,CDR3
TRBJ2-1,TRBV7-3,few,CASSLTGPTDEQFF
TRBJ2-7,TRBV6-1,.,CASSESLNVRYF
TRBJ2-1,TRBV18,few,CASSPNPSGSYNEQFF
TRBJ2-3,TRBV7-3,.,CASSQRPGLASGDTQYF
TRBJ2-7,TRBV7-2,few,CASSTRTSGTSYEQYF
TRBJ1-1,TRBV14,.,CASSLRTDSKAFF
TRBJ2-7,TRBV7-2,few,CASSSTSVAYEQYF
TRBJ2-7,TRBV4-1,few,CASSQAPSGGSYEQYF
TRBJ1-2,TRBV28,few,CASSRQGGGYGYTF
TRBJ2-3,TRBV7-2,few,CASSLGGGWGDTQYF
TRBJ1-4,TRBV9,few,CASSDWKGQKLFF
TRBJ2-5,TRBV9,many,CASRTSGQETQYF
TRBJ2-1,TRBV27,.,CASSLWGELYNEQFF
TRBJ2-3,TRBV30,.,CAWGGRTSGTGAHTDTQYF
TRBJ2-1,TRBV2,few,CASLSGSTYNEQFF
TRBJ2-7,TRBV6-5,few,CASRDLTGRSYEQYF
TRBJ2-5,TRBV9,few,CASSALTGLGETHYF
TRBJ2-2,TRBV29-1,many,CSVRRGGASRGELFF
TRBJ1-5,TRBV28,few,CATSRGGLFNQPQHF
TRBJ2-1,TRBV18,.,CASSPTGLGNEQFF
TRBJ2-3,TRBV19,.,CASRREPLTDTQYF
TRBJ2-7,TRBV5-1,few,CASSLDSRRDEQYF
TRBJ1-4,TRBV7-3,few,CASSLTADRGEKLFF
TRBJ2-6,TRBV7-8,few,CASSLAASGANVLTF
TRBJ2-7,TRBV10-3,.,CAISRTGGGEQYF
TRBJ1-3,TRBV30,.,CAWSPGNSGNTIYF
TRBJ2-7,TRBV7-2,many,CASSREDEQYF
TRBJ2-7,TRBV7-9,.,CASSFRASSSYEQYF
TRBJ2-7,TRBV6-5,few,CASSSIHRAREQYF
TRBJ2-1,TRBV21-1,.,CASSWLAGGGNEQFF
TRBJ2-1,TRBV7-9,once,CASSVTGTSGPSSYNEQFF
TRBJ2-1,TRBV6-6,few,CASSLSGRFIDEQFF
TRBJ1-5,TRBV7-9,.,CASSLVLQGGGYQPQHF
TRBJ2-1,TRBV7-6,few,CASSKVASGGRDNEQFF
TRBJ1-4,TRBV29-1,many,CSVGGVNEKLFF
TRBJ1-4,TRBV7-2,few,CASSLGQGGEKLFF
TRBJ2-5,TRBV28,few,CASKKTDSWVVETQYF
TRBJ1-1,TRBV19,few,CASILDREAFF
TRBJ1-5,TRBV10-3,few,CAISESDRDDQPQHF
TRBJ2-4,TRBV19,.,CASSPPGQGFNIQYF
TRBJ1-5,TRBV30,.,CAWSLDRKEQPQHF
TRBJ1-1,TRBV7-3,.,CASSLVGQGAEAFF
TRBJ2-1,TRBV7-6,many,CASSLSHRGGEQFF
TRBJ2-3,TRBV5-4,few,CASSLNRDSYTDTQYF
TRBJ2-7,TRBV13,few,CASSPGLASYEQYF
TRBJ1-1,TRBV10-3,.,CAISESGNPEAFF
TRBJ2-7,TRBV7-9,many,CASSPTRGEQYF
TRBJ1-2,TRBV27,.,CASSLQGMGTGFYGYTF
TRBJ2-2,TRBV30,many,CAWRLAFAGELFF